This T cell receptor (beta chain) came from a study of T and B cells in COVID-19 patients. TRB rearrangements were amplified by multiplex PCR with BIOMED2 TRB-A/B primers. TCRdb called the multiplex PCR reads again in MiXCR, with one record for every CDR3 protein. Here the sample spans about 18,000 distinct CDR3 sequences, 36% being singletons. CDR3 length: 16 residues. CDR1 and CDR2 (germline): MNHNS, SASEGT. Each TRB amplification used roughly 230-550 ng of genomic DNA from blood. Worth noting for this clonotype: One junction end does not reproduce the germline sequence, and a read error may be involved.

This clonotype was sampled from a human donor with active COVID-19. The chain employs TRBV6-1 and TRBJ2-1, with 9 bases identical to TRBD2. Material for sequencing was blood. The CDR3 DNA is TGTGCCAGCAGTAAAGCGGGGGGTGCCTCCTACAATGAGCAGTTCTTC. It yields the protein CASSKAGGASYNEQFF.